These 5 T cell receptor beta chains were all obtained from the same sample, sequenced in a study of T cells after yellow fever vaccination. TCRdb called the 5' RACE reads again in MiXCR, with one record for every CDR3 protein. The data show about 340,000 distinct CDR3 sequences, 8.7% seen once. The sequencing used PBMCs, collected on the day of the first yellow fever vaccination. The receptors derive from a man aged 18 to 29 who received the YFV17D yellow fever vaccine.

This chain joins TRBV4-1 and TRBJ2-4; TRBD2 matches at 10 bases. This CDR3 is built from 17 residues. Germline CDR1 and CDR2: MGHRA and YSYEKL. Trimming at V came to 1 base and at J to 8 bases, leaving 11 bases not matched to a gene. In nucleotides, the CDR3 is TGCGCCAGCAGCCAAGGTCTTCTAGCGGGGGCCGGGCACATTCAGTACTTC. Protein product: CASSQGLLAGAGHIQYF.

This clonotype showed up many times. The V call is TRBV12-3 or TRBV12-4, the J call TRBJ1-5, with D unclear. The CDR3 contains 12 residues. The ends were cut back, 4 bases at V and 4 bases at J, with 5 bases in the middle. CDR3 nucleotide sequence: TGTGCCAGCAGTTCAATGAATCAGCCCCAGCATTTT. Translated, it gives CASSSMNQPQHF.

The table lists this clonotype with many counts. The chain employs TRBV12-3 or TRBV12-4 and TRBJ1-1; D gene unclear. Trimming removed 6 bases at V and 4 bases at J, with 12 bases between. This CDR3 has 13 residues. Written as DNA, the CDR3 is TGTGCCAGCAGCCCCGGCTGGGGCACTGAAGCTTTCTTT. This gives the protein CASSPGWGTEAFF.

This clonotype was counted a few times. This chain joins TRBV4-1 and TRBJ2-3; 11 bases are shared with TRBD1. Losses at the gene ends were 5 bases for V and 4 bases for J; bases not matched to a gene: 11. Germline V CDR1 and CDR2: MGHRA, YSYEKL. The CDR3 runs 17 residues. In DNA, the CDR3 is TGCGCCAGCAGCGAACCCCGGACAGGGGGCGTCTCAGATACGCAGTATTTT. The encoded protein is CASSEPRTGGVSDTQYF.

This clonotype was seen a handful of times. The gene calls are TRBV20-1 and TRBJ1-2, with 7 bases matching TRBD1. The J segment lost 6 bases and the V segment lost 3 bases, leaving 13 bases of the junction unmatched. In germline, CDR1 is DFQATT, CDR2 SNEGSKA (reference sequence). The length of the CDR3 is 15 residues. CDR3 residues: CSARFKAGQLDGYTF. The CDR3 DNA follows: TGCAGTGCTAGGTTTAAGGCGGGACAGTTGGATGGCTACACCTTC.